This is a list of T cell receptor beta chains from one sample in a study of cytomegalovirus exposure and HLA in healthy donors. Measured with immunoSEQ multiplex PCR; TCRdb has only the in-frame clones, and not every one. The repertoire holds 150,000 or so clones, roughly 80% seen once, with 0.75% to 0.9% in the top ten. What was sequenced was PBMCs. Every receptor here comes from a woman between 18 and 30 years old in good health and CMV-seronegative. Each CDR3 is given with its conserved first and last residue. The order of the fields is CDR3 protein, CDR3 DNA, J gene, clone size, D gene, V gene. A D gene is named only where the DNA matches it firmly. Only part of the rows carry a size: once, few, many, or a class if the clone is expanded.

cdr3_aa: CASSLKAGGSYEQYF
cdr3_nt: TGTGCCAGCAGTTTAAAGGCGGGAGGGTCCTACGAGCAGTACTTC
j_call: TRBJ2-7
clone_size: few
d_call: TRBD2
v_call: TRBV27

cdr3_aa: CASNSGQEDYGYTF
cdr3_nt: TGTGCCAGTAATTCGGGACAGGAAGACTATGGCTACACCTTC
j_call: TRBJ1-2
clone_size: NA
d_call: TRBD1
v_call: TRBV19

cdr3_aa: CASSLEAGSGPQHF
cdr3_nt: TGTGCCAGCAGCTTGGAGGCAGGTTCAGGACCCCAGCATTTT
j_call: TRBJ1-5
clone_size: NA
d_call: NA
v_call: TRBV5-6

cdr3_aa: CASSEYRDISTEAFF
cdr3_nt: TGTGCCAGCAGTGAATATCGGGACATCTCCACTGAAGCTTTCTTT
j_call: TRBJ1-1
clone_size: NA
d_call: NA
v_call: TRBV25-1

cdr3_aa: CASSLLGGNTEAFF
cdr3_nt: TGTGCCAGCAGTTTATTGGGGGGTAACACTGAAGCTTTCTTT
j_call: TRBJ1-1
clone_size: NA
d_call: NA
v_call: TRBV28

cdr3_aa: CASSPLEGRPNNEQFF
cdr3_nt: TGTGCCAGCAGCCCCTTAGAGGGCCGGCCAAATAATGAGCAGTTCTTC
j_call: TRBJ2-1
clone_size: NA
d_call: NA
v_call: TRBV5-6

cdr3_aa: CASRQNRGDEQFF
cdr3_nt: TGTGCCAGCAGACAAAACAGGGGGGATGAGCAGTTCTTC
j_call: TRBJ2-1
clone_size: NA
d_call: TRBD1
v_call: TRBV7-2

cdr3_aa: CASSPTSTGMPYYTF
cdr3_nt: TGTGCCAGCTCACCGACCTCGACAGGGATGCCCTACTACACCTTC
j_call: TRBJ1-2
clone_size: few
d_call: TRBD1
v_call: TRBV18

cdr3_aa: CASSKNPIMRGRKNGQFF
cdr3_nt: TGTGCCAGCAGCAAAAATCCCATAATGCGGGGACGGAAGAACGGGCAGTTCTTC
j_call: TRBJ2-1
clone_size: NA
d_call: NA
v_call: TRBV21-1

cdr3_aa: CASSFTGTGANVLTF
cdr3_nt: TGTGCCAGCAGCTTTACAGGGACTGGGGCCAACGTCCTGACTTTC
j_call: TRBJ2-6
clone_size: NA
d_call: NA
v_call: TRBV11-1

cdr3_aa: CASSSPILGAWYEQYF
cdr3_nt: TGTGCCAGCAGTTCCCCCATTTTGGGAGCATGGTACGAGCAGTACTTC
j_call: TRBJ2-7
clone_size: few
d_call: NA
v_call: TRBV28

cdr3_aa: CARSNQGGEQYF
cdr3_nt: TGTGCCAGAAGCAATCAGGGTGGCGAGCAGTACTTC
j_call: TRBJ2-7
clone_size: NA
d_call: NA
v_call: TRBV5-3

cdr3_aa: CASSSGGFGEKLFF
cdr3_nt: TGTGCCAGCAGCTCAGGGGGCTTCGGTGAAAAACTGTTTTTT
j_call: TRBJ1-4
clone_size: NA
d_call: TRBD1
v_call: TRBV7-3

cdr3_aa: CASSTEGGSGSEQFF
cdr3_nt: TGTGCCAGTAGTACAGAGGGCGGGAGTGGTTCTGAGCAGTTCTTC
j_call: TRBJ2-1
clone_size: NA
d_call: TRBD2
v_call: TRBV19

cdr3_aa: CASSQEGGGASTNEKLFF
cdr3_nt: TGTGCCAGCAGCCAAGAAGGAGGGGGCGCGTCAACTAATGAAAAACTGTTTTTT
j_call: TRBJ1-4
clone_size: once
d_call: TRBD1
v_call: TRBV4-2

cdr3_aa: CASSLGLAGSYEQYF
cdr3_nt: TGTGCCAGCAGCTTGGGACTAGCGGGGTCCTACGAGCAGTACTTC
j_call: TRBJ2-7
clone_size: NA
d_call: TRBD2
v_call: TRBV13

cdr3_aa: CASSTLREINTEAFF
cdr3_nt: TGTGCCAGCAGTACCCTCAGGGAAATTAACACTGAAGCTTTCTTT
j_call: TRBJ1-1
clone_size: NA
d_call: NA
v_call: TRBV27

cdr3_aa: CASSFLTGAYEQYF
cdr3_nt: TGTGCCAGCAGCTTTTTGACAGGGGCCTACGAGCAGTACTTC
j_call: TRBJ2-7
clone_size: NA
d_call: TRBD1
v_call: TRBV5-5

cdr3_aa: CASSSINYMSWYF
cdr3_nt: TGTGCCAGCAGCTCCATAAACTACATGTCTTGGTACTTC
j_call: TRBJ2-7
clone_size: NA
d_call: NA
v_call: TRBV5-8

cdr3_aa: CASSLKRQGQYF
cdr3_nt: TGTGCCAGCAGCTTAAAACGACAGGGCCAGTACTTC
j_call: TRBJ2-5
clone_size: once
d_call: TRBD1
v_call: TRBV7-2

cdr3_aa: CASSFPRDRQTDTQYF
cdr3_nt: TGTGCCAGCAGCTTCCCCCGGGACAGACAAACAGATACGCAGTATTTT
j_call: TRBJ2-3
clone_size: NA
d_call: TRBD1
v_call: TRBV5-8

cdr3_aa: CASFLGTGHTDTQYF
cdr3_nt: TGTGCCAGCTTTTTAGGGACAGGTCACACAGATACGCAGTATTTT
j_call: TRBJ2-3
clone_size: NA
d_call: TRBD1
v_call: TRBV28

cdr3_aa: CASSLGGVAYGYTF
cdr3_nt: TGTGCCAGCAGCTTAGGGGGGGTGGCCTATGGCTACACCTTC
j_call: TRBJ1-2
clone_size: NA
d_call: NA
v_call: TRBV7-9

cdr3_aa: CASSPIPDAAQYF
cdr3_nt: TGTGCCAGCTCACCAATACCCGACGCGGCCCAGTACTTC
j_call: TRBJ2-5
clone_size: NA
d_call: NA
v_call: TRBV18

cdr3_aa: CSARGHYEQFF
cdr3_nt: TGCAGTGCTAGAGGGCATTATGAGCAGTTCTTC
j_call: TRBJ2-1
clone_size: few
d_call: NA
v_call: TRBV20-1

cdr3_aa: CASSIGTTPSVYGYTF
cdr3_nt: TGTGCCAGTAGTATAGGGACTACGCCCTCCGTCTATGGCTACACCTTC
j_call: TRBJ1-2
clone_size: NA
d_call: NA
v_call: TRBV19

cdr3_aa: CASSYGLAGYNEQFF
cdr3_nt: TGTGCCAGCAGTTACGGTCTAGCGGGCTACAATGAGCAGTTCTTC
j_call: TRBJ2-1
clone_size: NA
d_call: TRBD2
v_call: TRBV6-6

cdr3_aa: CASSLTQGANNQPQHF
cdr3_nt: TGTGCCAGCAGTCTTACACAGGGGGCGAACAATCAGCCCCAGCATTTT
j_call: TRBJ1-5
clone_size: few
d_call: TRBD1
v_call: TRBV28

cdr3_aa: CASGGYEQYF
cdr3_nt: TGTGCCAGCGGGGGGTACGAGCAGTACTTC
j_call: TRBJ2-7
clone_size: NA
d_call: NA
v_call: TRBV28

cdr3_aa: CASTLSGPYNEQFF
cdr3_nt: TGTGCCAGCACCCTGAGCGGTCCCTACAATGAGCAGTTCTTC
j_call: TRBJ2-1
clone_size: NA
d_call: NA
v_call: TRBV27

cdr3_aa: CASNWEGSPNEKLFF
cdr3_nt: TGTGCCAGCAACTGGGAGGGTTCTCCTAATGAAAAACTGTTTTTT
j_call: TRBJ1-4
clone_size: NA
d_call: NA
v_call: TRBV28

cdr3_aa: CASSDSGEAQSEQFF
cdr3_nt: TGTGCCAGCAGTGACTCTGGGGAGGCCCAGTCTGAGCAGTTCTTC
j_call: TRBJ2-1
clone_size: NA
d_call: NA
v_call: TRBV6-4

cdr3_aa: CASSASGDPYNEQFF
cdr3_nt: TGTGCCAGCAGCGCTAGCGGGGACCCCTACAATGAGCAGTTCTTC
j_call: TRBJ2-1
clone_size: NA
d_call: TRBD2
v_call: TRBV7-2

cdr3_aa: CASSQRLAGGEEADTQYF
cdr3_nt: TGTGCCAGCAGCCAAAGGTTGGCGGGAGGGGAAGAGGCAGATACGCAGTATTTT
j_call: TRBJ2-3
clone_size: NA
d_call: TRBD2
v_call: TRBV7-9

cdr3_aa: CASRNHRGEKLFF
cdr3_nt: TGCGCCAGCAGAAATCACAGGGGTGAAAAACTGTTTTTT
j_call: TRBJ1-4
clone_size: NA
d_call: TRBD1
v_call: TRBV5-1

cdr3_aa: CANPGGTSGSRNHNEQFF
cdr3_nt: TGTGCCAACCCAGGGGGGACTAGCGGGAGCAGGAACCACAATGAGCAGTTCTTC
j_call: TRBJ2-1
clone_size: few
d_call: NA
v_call: TRBV21-1

cdr3_aa: CASNPGQGVSYEQYF
cdr3_nt: TGCGCCAGCAATCCGGGACAGGGTGTCTCCTACGAGCAGTACTTC
j_call: TRBJ2-7
clone_size: NA
d_call: TRBD1
v_call: TRBV10-1

cdr3_aa: CASRRDTSNYGYTF
cdr3_nt: TGTGCCAGCAGGAGGGACACCTCAAACTATGGCTACACCTTC
j_call: TRBJ1-2
clone_size: NA
d_call: NA
v_call: TRBV6-6

cdr3_aa: CASSLEGSDTQYF
cdr3_nt: TGTGCCAGCAGCTTAGAGGGGTCAGATACGCAGTATTTT
j_call: TRBJ2-3
clone_size: NA
d_call: NA
v_call: TRBV7-2

cdr3_aa: CASCRDREISKTFF
cdr3_nt: TGTGCCAGCTGCCGGGACAGGGAAATTTCCAAAACTTTCTTT
j_call: TRBJ1-1
clone_size: NA
d_call: TRBD1
v_call: TRBV6-5

cdr3_aa: CASSLRLAGSYNEQFF
cdr3_nt: TGTGCCAGCAGCCTTCGACTAGCGGGCTCCTACAATGAGCAGTTCTTC
j_call: TRBJ2-1
clone_size: NA
d_call: TRBD2
v_call: TRBV5-4

cdr3_aa: CASSPTGEDQPQHF
cdr3_nt: TGTGCCAGCAGTCCGACAGGGGAAGATCAGCCCCAGCATTTT
j_call: TRBJ1-5
clone_size: NA
d_call: TRBD1
v_call: TRBV6-1

cdr3_aa: CASSLPQDYYGYTF
cdr3_nt: TGTGCCAGCAGTTTACCGCAGGATTACTATGGCTACACCTTC
j_call: TRBJ1-2
clone_size: NA
d_call: NA
v_call: TRBV28

cdr3_aa: CASSLAVAGEWEQFF
cdr3_nt: TGTGCCAGCAGCTTGGCGGTAGCGGGAGAGTGGGAGCAGTTCTTC
j_call: TRBJ2-1
clone_size: NA
d_call: TRBD2
v_call: TRBV5-6

cdr3_aa: CASSLFSTSGNTIYF
cdr3_nt: TGTGCCAGCAGCTTGTTTTCCACTTCGGGAAACACCATATATTTT
j_call: TRBJ1-3
clone_size: NA
d_call: NA
v_call: TRBV5-4

cdr3_aa: CASSQPSSGKGEQYF
cdr3_nt: TGTGCCAGCAGTCAACCATCGAGCGGGAAGGGCGAGCAGTACTTC
j_call: TRBJ2-7
clone_size: NA
d_call: TRBD2
v_call: TRBV6-6

cdr3_aa: CASSIPGQGWTEAFF
cdr3_nt: TGTGCCAGCAGCATTCCGGGACAGGGCTGGACTGAAGCTTTCTTT
j_call: TRBJ1-1
clone_size: few
d_call: TRBD1
v_call: TRBV5-4